These T cell receptor beta chains were read from a single sample in a study of a mutant IDH1 vaccine in newly diagnosed glioma. What these receptors recognize is not known. Profiled with immunoSEQ multiplex PCR; TCRdb holds only in-frame clones, not every one. The table lists 30,000 to 35,000 clones, 45% to 70% of them singletons. Sequences were derived from PBMCs, sampled from a glioma patient whose treatment included an IDH1 peptide vaccine. All receptors derive from a woman aged 18-29 years with glioma. The CDR3 runs from the conserved cysteine through the conserved F or W. Fields, in order: clone size, V gene, J gene, D gene, CDR3 protein, CDR3 DNA. D genes are given only for firm matches. Some rows have no size entry. The others give once, few or many, or a class for an expanded clone.

>few|TRBV5-1|TRBJ2-1|TRBD2
CASSSSGSQYNEQFF
TGCGCCAGCAGCTCGAGCGGGAGCCAATACAATGAGCAGTTCTTC
>.|TRBV5-4|TRBJ1-2|TRBD1
CASSLQGAGGYTF
TGTGCCAGCAGCCTACAGGGGGCGGGGGGCTACACCTTC
>.|TRBV6-5|TRBJ2-1|.
CASSYYSRGDNEQFF
TGTGCCAGCAGTTATTATTCCAGGGGGGACAATGAGCAGTTCTTC
>.|TRBV4-3|TRBJ2-1|TRBD2
CASSQTSGPLNEQFF
TGCGCCAGCAGCCAAACTAGCGGACCACTGAATGAGCAGTTCTTC
>.|TRBV29-1|TRBJ1-3|.
CSVEHSRASGNTIYF
TGCAGCGTTGAGCACAGTCGGGCCAGCGGAAACACCATATATTTT
>.|TRBV19|TRBJ2-7|TRBD1
CASSVDRGAEQYF
TGTGCCAGTAGCGTAGACAGGGGCGCCGAGCAGTACTTC
>.|TRBV5-8|TRBJ2-7|.
CASSRNPNYEQYF
TGTGCCAGCAGCCGAAACCCCAACTACGAGCAGTACTTC
>.|TRBV4-1|TRBJ1-4|.
CASCSLGGLREKLFF
TGCGCCAGCTGCTCCCTTGGGGGGCTGAGGGAAAAACTGTTTTTT
>.|TRBV7-9|TRBJ2-5|.
CASSLRQLQETQYF
TGTGCCAGCAGCTTACGGCAGTTACAAGAGACCCAGTACTTC
>.|TRBV30|TRBJ2-1|.
CAWIRFHNEQFF
TGTGCCTGGATTCGGTTCCACAATGAGCAGTTCTTC
>few|TRBV19|TRBJ1-5|.
CASSIVGGGNQPQHF
TGTGCCAGTAGTATAGTAGGGGGGGGCAATCAGCCCCAGCATTTT
>.|TRBV5-1|TRBJ2-3|.
CASSPEGWSTDTQYF
TGCGCCAGCAGCCCCGAAGGCTGGAGCACAGATACGCAGTATTTT
>.|TRBV4-2|TRBJ1-2|.
CASSPEDGTSTYYGYTF
TGTGCCAGCAGCCCAGAGGACGGGACTTCTACGTATTATGGCTACACCTTC
>few|TRBV2|TRBJ1-1|.
CASSTTHGDTEAFF
TGTGCCAGCAGCACCACTCACGGGGACACTGAAGCTTTCTTT
>.|TRBV9|TRBJ1-2|.
CASSVEAANYGYTF
TGTGCCAGCAGCGTAGAGGCGGCGAACTATGGCTACACCTTC
>few|TRBV15|TRBJ1-5|.
CATSRGRQPQHF
TGTGCCACCAGCAGAGGTAGACAGCCCCAGCATTTT
>few|TRBV5-6|TRBJ2-2|.
CASSLELYRGGTGELFF
TGTGCCAGCAGCTTGGAGTTGTACAGGGGAGGGACCGGGGAGCTGTTTTTT
>few|TRBV5-4|TRBJ2-1|TRBD2
CASQGSGVNEQFF
TGTGCCAGCCAAGGTAGCGGGGTGAATGAGCAGTTCTTC
>.|TRBV7-8|TRBJ1-6|.
CASSLARTSPLHF
TGTGCCAGCAGCTTAGCGCGTACCTCACCCCTCCACTTT
>few|TRBV6-5|TRBJ1-5|.
CASSYGPSNQPQHF
TGTGCCAGCAGTTACGGACCTAGCAATCAGCCCCAGCATTTT
>.|TRBV13|TRBJ1-1|.
CATSGGGLLMNTEAFF
TGTGCCACCTCGGGGGGCGGTCTCCTAATGAACACTGAAGCTTTCTTT
>.|TRBV21-1|TRBJ2-7|.
CASSMNGASYEQYF
TGTGCCAGCAGCATGAATGGGGCTTCCTACGAGCAGTACTTC
>once|TRBV14|TRBJ1-3|TRBD1
CASSLQGAGNTIYF
TGTGCCAGCAGCCTACAGGGGGCTGGAAACACCATATATTTT
>.|TRBV19|TRBJ1-4|.
CASSERTEGGKLFF
TGTGCCAGTAGTGAAAGGACAGAAGGGGGAAAACTGTTTTTT
>.|TRBV6-1|TRBJ2-5|TRBD2
CVSSAGLAGGTLQETQYF
TGTGTCAGCAGTGCGGGACTAGCGGGAGGCACCCTCCAAGAGACCCAGTACTTC
>.|TRBV5-1|TRBJ2-7|TRBD2
CASSTAGGAYEQYF
TGCGCCAGCAGTACAGCGGGAGGTGCCTACGAGCAGTACTTC
>few|TRBV29-1|TRBJ2-7|TRBD1
CSVGDRVYEQYF
TGCAGCGTCGGAGACAGGGTCTACGAGCAGTACTTC
>few|TRBV6-6|TRBJ1-1|.
CASSRDTNEAFF
TGTGCCAGCAGTCGCGACACAAATGAAGCTTTCTTT
>.|TRBV9|TRBJ2-7|.
CASRAGTAAYEQYF
TGTGCCAGCAGGGCCGGGACCGCAGCCTACGAGCAGTACTTC
>few|TRBV7-8|TRBJ1-5|.
CASSEDRFIVNQPQHF
TGTGCCAGCAGCGAGGACAGATTTATAGTCAATCAGCCCCAGCATTTT
>.|TRBV6-6|TRBJ1-4|TRBD1
CASSSGTGGFEKLFF
TGTGCCAGCAGTTCCGGGACAGGGGGGTTTGAAAAACTGTTTTTT
>.|TRBV7-3|TRBJ1-3|TRBD1
CASSSPGTGKGNTIYF
TGTGCCAGCAGCTCCCCCGGGACAGGAAAAGGAAACACCATATATTTT
>.|TRBV15|TRBJ1-5|TRBD1
CATSRAPGGLSNQPQHF
TGTGCCACCAGCAGAGCGCCAGGGGGACTTAGCAATCAGCCCCAGCATTTT
>.|TRBV7-8|TRBJ2-1|.
CASRFPGAYNEQFF
TGTGCCAGCAGATTCCCAGGGGCCTACAATGAGCAGTTCTTC
>few|TRBV6-1|TRBJ2-5|TRBD1
CASSEVYRGETQYF
TGTGCCAGCAGTGAAGTTTACAGGGGGGAGACCCAGTACTTC
>few|TRBV10-3|TRBJ1-5|.
CATTDSYYQPQHF
TGTGCCACCACGGACAGTTACTATCAGCCCCAGCATTTT
>few|TRBV5-6|TRBJ2-1|TRBD2
CASSLGPGSGRVDEQFF
TGTGCCAGCAGCTTGGGCCCGGGGAGCGGGAGGGTGGATGAGCAGTTCTTC
>.|TRBV12-5|TRBJ2-1|TRBD1
CASGPYGQGGSKEGQFF
TGTGCTAGTGGTCCCTATGGACAGGGGGGTTCCAAGGAGGGGCAGTTCTTC
>few|TRBV7-2|TRBJ2-5|.
CASSLGIQETQYF
TGTGCCAGCAGCTTAGGGATACAAGAGACCCAGTACTTC
>.|TRBV7-3|TRBJ2-7|.
CASSLRQFDEQYF
TGTGCCAGCAGCTTAAGACAGTTCGACGAGCAGTACTTC
>once|TRBV15|TRBJ2-2|TRBD2
CATSRDLGDTQLAGGPNTGELFF
TGTGCCACCAGCAGAGATCTTGGGGATACTCAACTAGCGGGAGGCCCGAACACCGGGGAGCTGTTTTTT
>.|TRBV5-5|TRBJ2-1|TRBD1
CASSLRTGTHNEQFF
TGTGCCAGCAGCTTACGGACAGGGACCCACAATGAGCAGTTCTTC
>.|TRBV19|TRBJ2-3|.
CASSIGLGSGTDTQYF
TGTGCCAGTAGTATCGGTTTGGGGTCAGGAACAGATACGCAGTATTTT
>.|TRBV30|TRBJ1-5|.
CAWNEQGRQPQHF
TGTGCCTGGAACGAACAGGGCCGTCAGCCCCAGCATTTT
>.|TRBV18|TRBJ1-1|.
CASSPGTRAEAFF
TGTGCCAGCTCACCCGGGACAAGAGCTGAAGCTTTCTTT
>.|TRBV7-6|TRBJ2-3|.
CASSFFGTDTQYF
TGTGCCAGCAGCTTCTTCGGGACCGATACGCAGTATTTT
>.|TRBV6-1|TRBJ2-2|.
CASSEGPRGGRRTGELFF
TGTGCCAGCAGTGAAGGTCCAAGAGGGGGGCGACGCACCGGGGAGCTGTTTTTT
>few|TRBV27|TRBJ1-2|TRBD1
CASSPRDRVYGYTF
TGTGCCAGCAGTCCTAGGGACAGGGTCTATGGCTACACCTTC
>.|TRBV6-1|TRBJ2-7|.
CASSEIGEQYF
TGTGCCAGCAGTGAAATAGGAGAGCAGTACTTC
>.|TRBV25-1|TRBJ2-7|.
CASTHGVSYEQYF
TGTGCCAGCACCCACGGGGTCTCCTACGAGCAGTACTTC